The T cell receptor (beta chain) described here comes from a study of regulatory T cells in long-lasting Graves disease. Study results and caveats: With persistent disease, TRBV28, TRBJ1-2 and TRBJ2-5 were the favored segments. New patients shared more than 750 public clonotypes, fewer than the roughly 2,600 shared by persistent patients.

Indicated time point: newly diagnosed GD, antithyroid drugs for less than 3 months. Construction of the TCR library relied on RNA isolated from PBMCs. iRepertoire HTBI primers and Arm-PCR of CDR3 regions built TCR beta libraries. TCRdb re-analysed the multiplex PCR reads in MiXCR, keeping a single row per CDR3 protein. The table records 350,000 to 450,000 distinct CDR3 sequences, 10% to 15% of them present only once. Germline V lookup: CDR1 SGHDN, CDR2 FVKESK. V was pared by 2 bases and J by 8 bases, with 18 bases between. This CDR3 contains 15 residues. This clonotype was recorded many times. Its antigen is unidentified. The sample was also reused in another study, on T cells in Graves' hyperthyroidism and ophthalmopathy.

The sample consisted of peripheral blood mononuclear cells (PBMCs), taken at new diagnosis, from a patient treated with antithyroid drugs. The source of this sequence is a woman aged 18-29 years with Graves disease. The chain joins TRBV14 to TRBJ1-2; possible D gene TRBD1, 5 bases. CDR3 sequence (DNA): TGTGCCAGCAGCCAAATCCAGGGCCTATCGAGAGGCTACACCTTC. This encodes CASSQIQGLSRGYTF.